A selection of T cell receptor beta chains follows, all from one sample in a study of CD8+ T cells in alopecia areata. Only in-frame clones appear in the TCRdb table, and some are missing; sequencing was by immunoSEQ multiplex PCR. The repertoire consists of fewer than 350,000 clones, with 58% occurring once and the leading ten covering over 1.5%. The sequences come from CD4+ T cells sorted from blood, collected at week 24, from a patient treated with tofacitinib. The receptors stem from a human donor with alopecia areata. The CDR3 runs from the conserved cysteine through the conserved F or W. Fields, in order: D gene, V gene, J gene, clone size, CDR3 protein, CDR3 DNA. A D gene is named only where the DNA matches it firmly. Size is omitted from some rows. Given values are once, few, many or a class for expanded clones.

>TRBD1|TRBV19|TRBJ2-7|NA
CASSRQGKGSYEQYF
TGTGCCAGTAGTCGACAGGGGAAGGGCTCCTACGAGCAGTACTTC
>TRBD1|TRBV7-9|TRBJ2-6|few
CASSLITGAWTSGANVLTF
TGTGCCAGCAGCTTAATAACAGGGGCCTGGACCTCTGGGGCCAACGTCCTGACTTTC
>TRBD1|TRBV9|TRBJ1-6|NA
CASSGEQGWNSPLHF
TGTGCCAGCAGCGGGGAACAGGGGTGGAATTCACCCCTCCACTTT
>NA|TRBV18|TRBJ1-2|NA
CASSRSAADYGYTF
TGTGCCAGCTCACGGTCGGCAGCAGATTATGGCTACACCTTC
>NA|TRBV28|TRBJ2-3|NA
CASSPTDTQYF
TGTGCCAGCAGCCCAACAGATACGCAGTATTTT
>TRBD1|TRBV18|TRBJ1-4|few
CASSPGQQNEKLFF
TGTGCCAGCTCTCCGGGACAGCAGAATGAAAAACTGTTTTTT
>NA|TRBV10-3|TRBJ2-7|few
CATGPTREYEQYF
TGTGCCACCGGACCGACCCGCGAGTACGAGCAGTACTTC
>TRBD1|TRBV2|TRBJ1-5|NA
CASTTGGGQPQHF
TGTGCCAGCACTACAGGGGGCGGGCAGCCCCAGCATTTT
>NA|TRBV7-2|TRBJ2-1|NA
CASSSGPKGYNEQFF
TGTGCCAGCAGCTCTGGCCCCAAGGGGTACAATGAGCAGTTCTTC
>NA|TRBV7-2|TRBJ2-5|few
CASSLGVQETQYF
TGTGCCAGCAGCTTAGGGGTCCAAGAGACCCAGTACTTC
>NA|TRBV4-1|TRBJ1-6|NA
CASSLRVDNSPLHF
TGCGCCAGCAGCTTGAGGGTAGATAATTCACCCCTCCACTTT
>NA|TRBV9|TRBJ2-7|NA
CASSEGRYGYEQYF
TGTGCCAGCAGCGAAGGGAGGTATGGCTACGAGCAGTACTTC
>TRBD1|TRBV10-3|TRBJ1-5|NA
CAISPTGASNQPQHF
TGTGCCATCAGTCCGACAGGGGCGAGCAATCAGCCCCAGCATTTT
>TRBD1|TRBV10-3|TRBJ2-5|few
CAISVGQGQETQYF
TGTGCCATCAGTGTCGGACAGGGTCAAGAGACCCAGTACTTC
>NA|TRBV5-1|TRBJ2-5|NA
CASHWDHNRETQYF
TGCGCCAGCCATTGGGACCATAACCGAGAGACCCAGTACTTC
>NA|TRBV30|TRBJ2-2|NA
CAWGRAHTGELFF
TGTGCCTGGGGCCGGGCCCACACCGGGGAGCTGTTTTTT
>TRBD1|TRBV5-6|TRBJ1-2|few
CASSDVGGNGYTF
TGTGCCAGCAGCGACGTAGGGGGCAATGGCTACACCTTC
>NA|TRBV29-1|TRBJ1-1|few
CSATIPGVLNTEAFF
TGCAGCGCTACTATCCCGGGGGTCCTGAACACTGAAGCTTTCTTT
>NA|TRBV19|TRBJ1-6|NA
CASSTQGNSPLHF
TGTGCCAGTAGTACCCAGGGGAATTCACCCCTCCACTTT
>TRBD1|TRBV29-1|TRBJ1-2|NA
CSVDGDRRDYTF
TGCAGCGTTGATGGGGACAGGAGGGACTACACCTTC
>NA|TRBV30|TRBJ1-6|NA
CAWNLQGVSPLHF
TGTGCCTGGAACTTACAGGGAGTCTCACCCCTCCACTTT
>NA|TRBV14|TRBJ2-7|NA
CASSQDSRGHEQYF
TGTGCCAGCAGCCAAGATTCCAGGGGACACGAGCAGTACTTC
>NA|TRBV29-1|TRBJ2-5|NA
CSVVDPGAVETQYF
TGCAGCGTTGTCGACCCCGGGGCGGTAGAGACCCAGTACTTC
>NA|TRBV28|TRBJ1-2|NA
CASSLRADRFYGYTF
TGTGCCAGCAGCCTTAGGGCCGACAGGTTCTATGGCTACACCTTC
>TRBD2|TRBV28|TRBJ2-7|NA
CASSLSLAGREQYF
TGTGCCAGCAGTTTATCTTTAGCGGGGCGCGAGCAGTACTTC
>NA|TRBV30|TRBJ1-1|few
CAWSPPGGLQTEAFF
TGTGCCTGGAGCCCCCCCGGGGGGCTGCAAACTGAAGCTTTCTTT
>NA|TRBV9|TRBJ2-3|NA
CASSETGAHDTQYF
TGTGCCAGCAGCGAAACCGGGGCCCACGATACGCAGTATTTT
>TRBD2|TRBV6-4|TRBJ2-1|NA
CASSPLAGGYNEQFF
TGTGCCAGCAGTCCGCTGGCGGGGGGCTACAATGAGCAGTTCTTC
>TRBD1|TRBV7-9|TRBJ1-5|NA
CASSVGQGAQSAQHF
TGTGCCAGCAGCGTGGGACAGGGGGCTCAATCAGCCCAGCATTTT
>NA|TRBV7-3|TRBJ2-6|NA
CASSLVMRGGAALSGANVLTF
TGTGCCAGCAGCTTGGTTATGAGAGGGGGAGCCGCCCTCTCTGGGGCCAACGTCCTGACTTTC
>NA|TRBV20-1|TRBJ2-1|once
CSAVGTDGQFF
TGCAGTGCCGTAGGGACCGATGGGCAGTTCTTC
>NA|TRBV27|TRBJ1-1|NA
CASSLSPIRNTEAFF
TGTGCCAGCAGTTTATCCCCGATCAGGAACACTGAAGCTTTCTTT
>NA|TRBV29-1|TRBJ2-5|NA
CSVGGTQETQYF
TGCAGCGTTGGGGGGACCCAAGAGACCCAGTACTTC
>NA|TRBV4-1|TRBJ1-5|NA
CASSQEPPYDNAQPQHF
TGCGCCAGCAGCCAAGAGCCTCCTTACGACAATGCTCAGCCCCAGCATTTT
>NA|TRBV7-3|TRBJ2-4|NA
CASSLGGMENIQYF
TGTGCCAGCAGCTTAGGCGGGATGGAAAACATTCAGTACTTC
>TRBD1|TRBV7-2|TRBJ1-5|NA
CASRDDRARWSDQPQHF
TGTGCCAGCAGAGACGACAGGGCCCGGTGGTCTGATCAGCCCCAGCATTTT